The rows below give T cell receptor beta chains drawn from one sample of a study of shared clonotypes between healthy human individuals. Generated by immunoSEQ multiplex PCR, the TCRdb table keeps only in-frame clones and is missing some. The data hold 950,000 to 1,200,000 clones, with roughly 80% observed a single time. What was sequenced was memory CD4+ T cells from PBMCs. All receptors come from a young man in good health. Some clones in this sample may be carry-over from other donors' samples. The CDR3 runs from the conserved cysteine through the conserved F or W. D genes are given only for firm matches. Rows may omit the clone size; those that give it use once, few, many or a size class.

NA	NA	TRBV29-1	TRBJ1-1	CSGLNTEAFF	TGCAGCGGGTTGAACACTGAAGCTTTCTTT
few	TRBD1	TRBV4-1	TRBJ1-2	CASSQEPGQAYGYTF	TGCGCCAGCAGCCAAGAACCGGGACAGGCGTATGGCTACACCTTC
NA	NA	TRBV29-1	TRBJ2-7	CSVVGLEAYEQYF	TGCAGCGTTGTGGGGCTTGAAGCCTACGAGCAGTACTTC
NA	NA	TRBV28	TRBJ1-1	CASSPRTVWNTEAFF	TGTGCCAGCAGTCCTCGGACAGTTTGGAACACTGAAGCTTTCTTT
once	NA	TRBV7-2	TRBJ1-1	CASSFSLNTEAFF	TGTGCCAGCAGCTTTAGTCTGAACACTGAAGCTTTCTTT
once	TRBD1	TRBV5-6	TRBJ2-5	CASTTTGGRETQYF	TGTGCCAGCACTACGACAGGGGGGAGAGAGACCCAGTACTTC
NA	TRBD2	TRBV11-2	TRBJ2-7	CASSLFSGRTYEQYF	TGTGCCAGCAGCTTATTCAGCGGGAGGACCTACGAGCAGTACTTC
once	NA	TRBV5-1	TRBJ2-5	CASSTLFSRDSGETQYF	TGCGCCAGCAGCACCCTATTCTCTAGGGATTCTGGAGAGACCCAGTACTTC
NA	NA	TRBV5-1	TRBJ1-1	CASRRVAEDAEAFF	TGCGCCAGCAGGCGGGTGGCGGAGGACGCTGAAGCTTTCTTT
NA	NA	TRBV7-2	TRBJ1-4	CASSLGAATNEKLFF	TGTGCCAGCAGCTTGGGGGCCGCAACTAATGAAAAACTGTTTTTT
NA	NA	TRBV27	TRBJ1-1	CASSFLQGMNTEAFF	TGTGCCAGCAGTTTCCTTCAGGGCATGAACACTGAAGCTTTCTTT
NA	TRBD1	TRBV5-1	TRBJ1-4	CASTPGGPNEKLFF	TGCGCCAGCACCCCAGGGGGTCCTAATGAAAAACTGTTTTTT
NA	TRBD2	TRBV5-1	TRBJ2-3	CASSLGTSGNTDTQYF	TGCGCCAGCAGCTTGGGGACTAGCGGTAACACAGATACGCAGTATTTT
NA	TRBD1	TRBV2	TRBJ1-2	CASSYGEGAANYGYTF	TGTGCCAGCAGCTATGGGGAGGGGGCAGCTAACTATGGCTACACCTTC
NA	NA	TRBV10-3	TRBJ1-2	CAISSTATANYGYTF	TGTGCCATCAGTTCTACCGCGACAGCTAACTATGGCTACACCTTC
NA	TRBD1	TRBV4-3	TRBJ2-1	CASSQDYQRTGDNEQFF	TGCGCCAGCAGCCAAGATTATCAGCGGACAGGGGACAATGAGCAGTTCTTC
NA	NA	TRBV7-2	TRBJ1-2	CASSPLQGIYGYTF	TGTGCCAGCAGCCCCCTACAGGGAATCTATGGCTACACCTTC
once	NA	TRBV7-2	TRBJ1-1	CASSLAGVGNTEAFF	TGTGCCAGCAGCTTAGCAGGGGTGGGGAACACTGAAGCTTTCTTT
NA	NA	TRBV11-2	TRBJ2-7	CASSPGTAGSYEQYF	TGTGCCAGCAGCCCCGGGACGGCAGGCTCCTACGAGCAGTACTTC
NA	NA	TRBV19	TRBJ2-2	CASSMWTFANTGELFF	TGTGCCAGTAGTATGTGGACTTTCGCGAACACCGGGGAGCTGTTTTTT
NA	NA	TRBV7-9	TRBJ2-7	CASSLSAAGNEQYF	TGTGCCAGCAGCTTATCGGCGGCGGGGAACGAGCAGTACTTC
NA	NA	TRBV6-6	TRBJ2-5	CASSYPEETQYF	TGTGCCAGCAGTTACCCCGAAGAGACCCAGTACTTC
few	NA	TRBV28	TRBJ1-2	CASSSLSGYTF	TGTGCCAGCAGTTCTCTTTCCGGCTACACCTTC
NA	TRBD2	TRBV27	TRBJ2-1	CASSLLAGGLKNEQFF	TGTGCCAGCAGCCTGCTGGCGGGAGGGTTGAAAAATGAGCAGTTCTTC
once	NA	TRBV6-4	TRBJ1-1	CASSDQEHTEAFF	TGTGCCAGCAGTGACCAGGAGCACACTGAAGCTTTCTTT
few	NA	TRBV9	TRBJ1-1	CASSVDQMNTEAFF	TGTGCCAGCAGCGTAGATCAGATGAACACTGAAGCTTTCTTT
once	NA	TRBV7-8	TRBJ1-5	CASSPQGYQPQHF	TGTGCCAGCAGCCCCCAAGGCTATCAGCCCCAGCATTTT
NA	NA	TRBV6-5	TRBJ2-1	CASIKTGTQHNEQFF	TGTGCCAGCATCAAGACCGGGACACAACACAATGAGCAGTTCTTC